This entry is about one TCR beta chain. This clone was detected only once. It has no known antigen specificity. Base qualities are not provided; no much larger clone lies one nucleotide away. Following the manufacturer's recommendations, the immunoSEQ kit was used to generate TCR beta libraries from genomic DNA. For library preparation, a first multiplex PCR was performed with proprietary primers, followed by a second PCR in which unique barcodes were added, and bead cleanups were performed after each round. Each sample batch included a kit-provided positive control reaction and a negative control reaction. The final libraries underwent checking on an Agilent 4200 TapeStation D1000 ScreenTape, volumetric pooling, and quantification by qPCR. An Illumina NextSeq500 fitted with a MidOutput 150-cycle cartridge performed the sequencing, running 156 Read1 cycles and 15 Index1 cycles with the kit's custom primers. The pooled library was loaded at roughly 0.98 pM with a roughly 20% PhiX control spike-in. Turning to the authors' computational methods: The vendor-processed data were analyzed in R, and a clonotype was defined as all T cells that share the same CDR3 nucleotide sequence. In the clone abundance analyses, frequencies in each sample were normalized to that sample's 10,000 most abundant clones. Public T cell clones, which averaged fewer than five per sample, were excluded before analysis. A difference in abundance of at least 32-fold between compartments was used to define tumor-enriched and baseline blood-enriched clonotypes. A beta-binomial differential abundance model was applied to find clonotypes that expanded or contracted between blood time points. Tumor-blood repertoire similarity was measured with the Baroni-Urbani and Buser coefficient, and groups were compared using two-tailed Wilcoxon tests in R. Drawn from immuneACCESS, this table holds only the in-frame rearrangements with V and J called that TCRdb kept. Clones are partly lost; checked studies trace under half to an unresolved V gene and leave the rest unexplained. The D gene and trimming were derived from the DNA, and the V and J assignments and clone size from that table. The sample table holds about 60,000 clones, of which around three quarters were seen once. About 7% of the sample lies in the top ten.

The time point label, as the study defines it: blood 2 weeks post-SBRT. This specimen's treatment or condition label, interpreted: 15 Gy SBRT to primary tumor, nephrectomy 4 weeks later. To follow tumor-enriched clonotypes, serial peripheral blood was collected from radiation-treated patients at baseline and at 2 weeks and 4 weeks after SBRT. Every patient's renal cell carcinoma showed clear cell pathology. The QIAamp DNA Blood Mini Kit (Qiagen) was used to prepare genomic DNA for TCR sequencing. Only samples passing all quality control checks were included in the analyses. This sample is drawn from a study of radiation and T cells in renal cell carcinoma (dated by TCRdb to the early 2020s). Concerning the study at large: Samples were obtained from a clinical trial, in which 15 Gy stereotactic body radiation therapy was delivered to primary renal cell carcinomas and nephrectomy was performed 4 weeks later. TCR beta sequencing covered 55 or so samples in total, comprising roughly 25 tumors and about 27 peripheral blood samples. Across all 50 or so samples, 4,016,671 unique CDR3 nucleotide sequences encoding 2 million to 3 million unique CDR3 amino acid sequences were identified.

The investigation overall reported the following: The single-armed trial design could not address effects of radiation dose or scheduling on the TCR repertoire. Changes in the blood repertoire were not tracked past 4 weeks after treatment. An increase in top tumor clonotypes in blood was observed from baseline to 2 weeks post-radiation, followed by contraction by 4 weeks, which was taken to suggest transient expansion of tumor-resident clones. No pretreatment tumor biopsies were available, so the baseline intratumoral presence of clonotypes could not be determined.

From V the trimming removes 5 bases and from J it removes 1 base, while the gene matches leave 5 bases of the junction unaccounted for. CDR1 and CDR2, per the germline V gene (reference sequence), are MNHEY and SMNVEV. From its cysteine to its phenylalanine, the CDR3 spans 16 amino acids. The entry retains the CDR3 DNA only, 48 bases that are in frame from base 1. The receptor was isolated from a man in his sixties with renal cell carcinoma. Sequencing used blood, obtained from a patient whose treatment included radiotherapy and nephrectomy. The sequence joins TRBV27 to TRBJ2-1, with TRBD2 identical over 10 junction bases. The DNA reads as follows: TGTGCCAGCAGTACATCTAGCGGGGGTTCCTACAATGAGCAGTTCTTC. Its translation is CASSTSSGGSYNEQFF.